This T cell receptor beta chain was captured by sequencing in a study of T cells after yellow fever vaccination. About the study: Low-cell-number fractions underwent preparation using SMART-Seq v4 Ultra Low Input. Regarding the study as a whole: Although the secondary response was weaker, it peaked faster, at day 5 versus 15.

In this sample, this clonotype turned up a few times. No antigen is known for it. V lost 4 bases and J lost 3, with 13 bases in between. The CDR3 covers 15 residues. CDR1 MNHEY and CDR2 SMNVEV come from the germline V gene (reference sequence). They built TCR cDNA with 5'RACE template switching, a step that put in a universal primer site and UMIs. TCRdb analysed the 5' RACE reads with MiXCR anew, one entry per CDR3 protein. This table has a few hundred thousand distinct CDR3 sequences, around 4.9% appearing once. This TCR was recovered from a man aged 18 to 30 who received the YFV17D yellow fever vaccine. The input for sequencing was CD4+ T cells sorted from PBMCs, taken on the day of the yellow fever booster vaccination. The chain combines TRBV27 with TRBJ1-5; D call uncertain. The CDR3 DNA is TGTGCCAGCAGTTCGGGTGAGGTGCTCAATCAGCCCCAGCATTTT. This gives the protein CASSSGEVLNQPQHF.